The entry that follows covers one TCR beta chain sequence. This sample stems from a study of blood T cell repertoires in COVID-19. Study-wide context: Italy, Spain and the United States were the sources of the convalescent and acute COVID-19 samples.

Sequencing was performed with immunoSEQ multiplex PCR; in TCRdb, only in-frame clones are kept and a portion is missing. The table includes fewer than 200,000 clones, approximately 92% detected once. This clonotype was sampled from a man aged 45-60 years with acute or convalescent COVID-19. Sequencing was performed on peripheral blood.

The CDR3 protein is CASKTGNTEAFF. The CDR3 DNA follows: TGTGCCTCCAAGACAGGGAACACTGAAGCTTTCTTT. J is TRBJ1-1 and V is TRBV6-5, with D possibly matching TRBD1 (6 bases). Trimming stripped 11 bases from V and 1 base from J, with 11 bases between. Germline lookup yields CDR1 MNHEY and CDR2 SVGAGI. The CDR3 consists of 12 residues.